A single sample gave rise to the 23 T cell receptor beta chains below, sequenced in a study of T cell changes during pregnancy in multiple sclerosis. Produced via immunoSEQ multiplex PCR; TCRdb's table is partial and in-frame only. The sample consists of 70,000 to 95,000 clones, almost 95% of them appearing once. The material sequenced was peripheral blood, taken in the third trimester of pregnancy. These receptors originate from a female donor with multiple sclerosis, enrolled in a pregnancy study.

V is TRBV9 and J is TRBJ2-1; D is unclear. The V end lost 6 bases, the J end lost 4 bases, and 8 bases lay between the germline ends. The CDR3 loop spans 12 amino acids. Germline V gene lookup returns CDR1 SGDLS and CDR2 YYNGEE. The DNA of the CDR3 is TGTGCCAGCAACATACTATACAATGAGCAGTTCTTC. It encodes CASNILYNEQFF.

This rearrangement joins TRBV18 to TRBJ2-7, with TRBD1 identical over 7 bases. CDR1 KGHSH and CDR2 LQKENI come from the germline V gene. The V gene end was trimmed by 4 bases and the J gene end by 1 base; junction bases not matched to a gene: 4. The CDR3 runs to 14 residues. DNA for the CDR3: TGTGCCAGCTCACTAAGACAGGGTTCCTACGAGCAGTACTTC. This translates into CASSLRQGSYEQYF.

This sequence joins TRBV19 and TRBJ2-2; D remains unclear. CDR3 length: 13 residues. The germline V and J ends were trimmed by 7 bases and 7 bases, with 13 bases remaining between them. In germline, CDR1 is LNHDA, CDR2 SQIVND (reference sequence). CDR3 sequence (DNA): TGTGCCAGTAATAAGTTTGGCATCGGGGAGCTGTTTTTT. This gives the protein CASNKFGIGELFF.

The genes are TRBV27 and TRBJ2-5; D unresolved. Per germline, CDR1 MNHEY and CDR2 SMNVEV (reference sequence). This CDR3 region has 13 residues. Trimming removed 5 bases at V and 3 bases at J, with 10 bases between. CDR3 nucleotide sequence: TGTGCCAGCAGTCATCATGCGGAAGAGACCCAGTACTTC. It is translated as CASSHHAEETQYF.

This rearrangement joins TRBV28 to TRBJ1-2; a possible D gene is TRBD1 (5 bases). V was trimmed by 6 bases and J by 4 bases, leaving 21 bases between them. CDR3 length: 16 amino acids. Germline V lookup: CDR1 MDHEN, CDR2 SYDVKM. CDR3 amino acids: CASSLFQGSPSYGYTF. DNA of the CDR3: TGTGCCAGCAGCCTCTTCCAGGGAAGTCCCTCCTATGGCTACACCTTC.

This rearrangement joins TRBV5-4 to TRBJ2-2; 8 bases are shared with TRBD1. CDR3 length: 16 residues. Germline V gives CDR1 SGHNT, CDR2 YYREEE (reference sequence). J lost 5 bases, V lost 4 bases, and 10 bases had no gene match. The chain's CDR3 is CASSTRTGPWTGELFF. The CDR3 DNA reads TGTGCCAGCAGCACACGGACAGGGCCGTGGACCGGGGAGCTGTTTTTT.

The chain carries TRBV6-5 and TRBJ1-4; tentatively, D is TRBD1 (5 bases). This CDR3 comprises 15 residues. Trimming removed 1 base at V and 11 bases at J, with 17 bases between. Germline assignment: CDR1 MNHEY and CDR2 SVGAGI. CDR3 loop: CASSYFGGRADKLFF. The CDR3 DNA reads as TGTGCCAGCAGTTACTTTGGGGGGAGGGCTGACAAACTGTTTTTT.

The chain combines TRBV2 with TRBJ1-2, with 8 bases that match TRBD1. The J segment lost 4 bases and the V segment lost 6 bases, leaving 7 bases of the junction unmatched. CDR3 size: 14 residues. Germline lookup yields CDR1 SNHLY and CDR2 FYNNEI. CDR3 DNA sequence: TGTGCCAGCAGCGCTACAGGGGGAAGCTATGGCTACACCTTC. It codes for CASSATGGSYGYTF.

The CDR3 reads CASSQGGTRTHNEQFF. The CDR3 nucleotides are TGTGCCAGCAGCCAAGGGGGGACTAGAACCCACAATGAGCAGTTCTTC. The chain links TRBV4-2 to TRBJ2-1; TRBD2 matches 8 bases. Germline V gene lookup returns CDR1 LGHNA and CDR2 YNFKEQ. There are 16 residues in the CDR3. V trimming: 1 base; J trimming: 5 bases; junction bases outside the gene matches: 7.

The CDR3 reads CASSLGLAGADNEQFF. The CDR3 nucleotides read TGTGCCAGCAGCTTAGGACTAGCGGGAGCGGACAATGAGCAGTTCTTC. V gene TRBV7-3 combines with J gene TRBJ2-1, with 13 bases aligning to TRBD2. The CDR3 loop spans 16 amino acids. V dropped 2 bases and J dropped 5; count of bases not matched to a gene: 3. Germline loops: CDR1 SGHTA, CDR2 FQGTGA. Using reference TRBV7-3 and TRBJ2-1 for the parts outside the CDR3, the full variable domain is GAGVSQTPSNKVTEKGKYVELRCDPISGHTALYWYRQSLGQGPEFLIYFQGTGAADDSGLPNDRFFAVRPEGSVSTLKIQRTERGDSAVYLCASSLGLAGADNEQFFGPGTRLTVL.

The chain recombines TRBV6-4 with TRBJ2-1, with 10 bases that match TRBD2. Germline loops: CDR1 MRHNA, CDR2 SNTAGT. J gave up 11 bases and V 2 bases, and 6 bases lay outside the gene matches. The length of the CDR3 is 14 residues. The CDR3 nucleotides are TGTGCCAGCAGTGACAGCTCTAGCGGGAGAAAGCAGTTCTTC. It yields the protein CASSDSSSGRKQFF.

This chain uses TRBV7-9 with TRBJ2-2; 9 bases are a match to TRBD2. This CDR3 spans 15 amino acids. Germline CDR1 and CDR2: SEHNR and FQNEAQ (reference sequence). J lost 2 bases, V lost 5 bases, and 3 bases had no gene match. The CDR3 DNA sequence: TGTGCCAGCAGCCGTAGCGGGAGAAACACCGGGGAGCTGTTTTTT. Translation: CASSRSGRNTGELFF.

This chain connects TRBV25-1 to TRBJ1-4; unclear D gene. The V gene's germline CDR1 is MGHDK and CDR2 SYGVNS. The CDR3 is made up of 13 amino acids. V lost 5 bases, J lost 7 bases, and 11 bases lay in between. The CDR3 sequence is CASSRGGVEKLFF. The CDR3 coding sequence is TGTGCCAGCAGTCGGGGAGGTGTTGAAAAACTGTTTTTT. Full variable domain (rest looked up from reference TRBV25-1 and TRBJ1-4): EADIYQTPRYLVIGTGKKITLECSQTMGHDKMYWYQQDPGMELHLIHYSYGVNSTEKGDLSSESTVSRIRTEHFPLTLESARPSHTSQYLCASSRGGVEKLFFGSGTQLSVL.

The gene calls are TRBV4-3 and TRBJ2-6; D remains unclear. The CDR3 runs 16 residues. Germline loops: CDR1 LGHNA, CDR2 YSLEER. Trimming took off 0 bases at V and 0 bases at J, with 6 bases between the two ends. Here the CDR3 reads CASSQDLVSGANVLTF. CDR3 nucleotides: TGCGCCAGCAGCCAAGATCTAGTCTCTGGGGCCAACGTCCTGACTTTC.

This clone was counted a single time. The V call is TRBV2, the J call TRBJ1-4, with 8 positions matching TRBD1. This CDR3 has 15 residues. V gave up 6 bases and J gave up 7 bases; unmatched junction bases: 10. The germline gives CDR1 SNHLY, CDR2 FYNNEI. This chain's CDR3 is CASSVQGALSEKLFF. The CDR3 DNA follows: TGTGCCAGCAGCGTTCAGGGGGCCCTTAGTGAAAAACTGTTTTTT. The variable domain in full, completed from reference TRBV2 and TRBJ1-4, reads EPEVTQTPSHQVTQMGQEVILRCVPISNHLYFYWYRQILGQKVEFLVSFYNNEISEKSEIFDDQFSVERPDGSNFTLKIRSTKLEDSAMYFCASSVQGALSEKLFFGSGTQLSVL.

The V and J genes are TRBV28 and TRBJ2-1; maybe TRBD2 (6 bases). This CDR3 contains 17 residues. V dropped 4 bases and J dropped 0 bases, with 16 bases sitting between them. Germline loops: CDR1 MDHEN, CDR2 SYDVKM. The CDR3 DNA follows: TGTGCCAGCAGTTCGGTCGGGAGTTGGAGCTCCTACAATGAGCAGTTCTTC. Encoded protein: CASSSVGSWSSYNEQFF.

The CDR3, as DNA: TGCGCCAGCAGCCAAAGATTATCCGGGGATCAGTACTTC. Its translation: CASSQRLSGDQYF. The chain employs TRBV4-1 and TRBJ2-7, with D possibly being TRBD2 (5 bases). Trimming cost V 2 bases and J 10 bases, with 15 bases left between them. Germline values: CDR1 MGHRA, CDR2 YSYEKL. The CDR3 runs 13 residues.

This chain links TRBV5-6 with TRBJ2-1, with TRBD1 identical over 9 bases. CDR1 is SGHDT, CDR2 YYEEEE, per germline. Unmatched junction bases numbered 6, after V lost 4 bases and J lost 7 bases. The CDR3 consists of 14 residues. CDR3 DNA sequence: TGTGCCAGCAGCGGGGTGACAGGGGGTAATGAGCAGTTCTTC. Translating it yields CASSGVTGGNEQFF.

This chain joins TRBV19 and TRBJ2-3; 11 bases map to TRBD2. The germline V gene has CDR1 LNHDA and CDR2 SQIVND (reference sequence). This CDR3 is built from 15 residues. Trimming cost V 6 bases and J 3 bases; bases outside gene matches: 5. DNA of the CDR3: TGTGCCAGTAGCCCCTCTAGCGGGAGGACAGATACGCAGTATTTT. Translated, it gives CASSPSSGRTDTQYF.

The chain has TRBV11-2 and TRBJ1-1; tentatively, D is TRBD1 (5 bases). CDR1 and CDR2 from the germline V gene are SGHAT and FQNNGV. Trimming removed 5 bases at V and 1 base at J, with 11 bases between. The CDR3 contains 14 residues. The DNA of the CDR3 is TGTGCCAGCAGCCCCCGGGGGGGGAACACTGAAGCTTTCTTT. Translating gives CASSPRGGNTEAFF.

The chain has TRBV9 and TRBJ2-1; 10 bases map to TRBD1. The CDR3 contains 16 residues. V lost 4 bases, J lost 5 bases, and 9 bases stayed unmatched. Germline V gene data show CDR1 as SGDLS and CDR2 as YYNGEE. The CDR3 loop reads CASSTRQGAENNEQFF. The CDR3 nucleotides are TGTGCCAGCAGCACCCGACAGGGGGCAGAAAACAATGAGCAGTTCTTC.

The V and J genes are TRBV7-6 and TRBJ2-5, with 7 bases identical to TRBD1. V shed 10 bases and J 7 bases; nucleotides not matched to a gene: 12. This CDR3 comprises 13 residues. The V gene's germline CDR1 is SGHVS and CDR2 FNYEAQ. Here the CDR3 reads CAIRPRGRGTQYF. The CDR3 region has the DNA TGTGCCATTCGACCTAGGGGGCGCGGGACCCAGTACTTC. The full variable domain, in which reference TRBV7-6 and TRBJ2-5 provide the parts outside the CDR3, is GAGVSQSPRYKVTKRGQDVALRCDPISGHVSLYWYRQALGQGPEFLTYFNYEAQQDKSGLPNDRFSAERPEGSISTLTIQRTEQRDSAMYRCAIRPRGRGTQYFGPGTRLLVL.

The chain carries TRBV18 and TRBJ1-1; possibly TRBD1 for D (6 bases). The germline gives CDR1 KGHSH, CDR2 LQKENI. Trimming removed 4 bases at V and 5 bases at J, with 8 bases between. This CDR3 is built from 12 residues. CDR3: CASSQTGTEAFF. The CDR3 nucleotides are TGTGCCAGCTCACAAACAGGGACTGAAGCTTTCTTT.